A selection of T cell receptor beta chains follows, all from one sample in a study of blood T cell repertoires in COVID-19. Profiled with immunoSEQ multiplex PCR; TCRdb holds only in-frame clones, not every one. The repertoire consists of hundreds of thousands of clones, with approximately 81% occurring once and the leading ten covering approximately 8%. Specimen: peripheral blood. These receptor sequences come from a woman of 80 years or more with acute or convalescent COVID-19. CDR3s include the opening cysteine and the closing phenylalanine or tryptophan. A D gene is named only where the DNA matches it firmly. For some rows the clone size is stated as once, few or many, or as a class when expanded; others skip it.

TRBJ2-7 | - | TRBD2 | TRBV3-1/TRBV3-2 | TGTGCCAGCAGCCAGGGGCGGGGGGCCTCCTACGAGCAGTACTTC | CASSQGRGASYEQYF
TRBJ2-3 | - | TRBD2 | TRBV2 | TGTGCCAGCAGTGAAAATGGCAAGCGGGGGGCCCTGACAGATACGCAGTATTTT | CASSENGKRGALTDTQYF
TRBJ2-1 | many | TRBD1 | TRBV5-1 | TGCGCCAGCAGCTTGATGGGGACAGGGGGAAATGAGCAGTTCTTC | CASSLMGTGGNEQFF
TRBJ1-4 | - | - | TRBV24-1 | TGTGCCACCGCCCCCGGGTACGGGGCAACTAATGAAAAACTGTTTTTT | CATAPGYGATNEKLFF
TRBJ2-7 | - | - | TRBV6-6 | TGTGCCAGCCTCGACGGCCCACCGGCCGTAGGGGCCGAGCAGTACTTC | CASLDGPPAVGAEQYF
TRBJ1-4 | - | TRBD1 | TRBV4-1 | TGCGCCAGCAGCCAGACAGGGTTGGGGCGGGAAAAACTGTTTTTT | CASSQTGLGREKLFF
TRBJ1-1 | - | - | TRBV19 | TGTGCCAGTAGATACCCGACAGGAGAATTCAACACTGAAGCTTTCTTT | CASRYPTGEFNTEAFF
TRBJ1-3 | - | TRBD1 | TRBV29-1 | TGCAGCGTGGCGACAGGGGGTGACTTCTCTGGAAACACCATATATTTT | CSVATGGDFSGNTIYF
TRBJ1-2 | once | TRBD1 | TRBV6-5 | TGTGCCAGCAGCTCAACCGGGACAGGGAACTATGGCTACACCTTC | CASSSTGTGNYGYTF
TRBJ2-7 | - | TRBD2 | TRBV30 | TGTGCCTGGACAACTAGCGCTAACTCCTACGAGCAGTACTTC | CAWTTSANSYEQYF
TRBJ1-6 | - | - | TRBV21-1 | TGTGCCAGCACCAATACCCTCCTTCTACGGAGGAATTCACCCCTCCACTTT | CASTNTLLLRRNSPLHF
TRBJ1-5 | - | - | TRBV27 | TGTGCCAGCAGTTTCGGGGAACACCCGAATCAGCCCCAGCATTTT | CASSFGEHPNQPQHF
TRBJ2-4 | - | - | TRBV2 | TGTGCCACAGGGGAGGGTGAAAACATTCAGTACTTC | CATGEGENIQYF
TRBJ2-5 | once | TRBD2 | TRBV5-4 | TGTGCCAGCAGCCTTGAGGGGAGGGGAGGGGTAGAGACCCAGTACTTC | CASSLEGRGGVETQYF
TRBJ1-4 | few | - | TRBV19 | TGTGCCAGTAGTATGACAGGCGTCGGTACTGAAAAACTGTTTTTT | CASSMTGVGTEKLFF
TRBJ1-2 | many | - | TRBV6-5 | TGTGCCAGCGAGAGGTTCCTTAACTATGGCTACACCTTC | CASERFLNYGYTF
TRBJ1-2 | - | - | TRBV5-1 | TGCGCCAGCAGCTTGTGGTTGGAACCAGGAAGGAACTATGGCTACACCTTC | CASSLWLEPGRNYGYTF
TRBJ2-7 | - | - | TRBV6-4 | TGTGCCAGCAGCCAAGACGCCCTAGCCACTACGTTGCAGTACTTC | CASSQDALATTLQYF
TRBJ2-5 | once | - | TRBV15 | TGTGCCACCAGCAGAGCCACTCAAGAGACCCAGTACTTC | CATSRATQETQYF
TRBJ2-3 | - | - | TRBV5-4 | TGTGCCAGCAGACCCGAGGGGGGGAGGACAGATACGCAGTATTTT | CASRPEGGRTDTQYF
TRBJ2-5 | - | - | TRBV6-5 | TGTGCCAGCAGTTACCCAGGAGGGGAGACCCAGTACTTC | CASSYPGGETQYF
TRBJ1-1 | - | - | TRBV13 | TGTGCCAGCAGCTTAGAATTGAGGAACACTGAAGCTTTCTTT | CASSLELRNTEAFF
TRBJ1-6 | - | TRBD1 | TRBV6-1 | TGTGCCAGCAGTGAAGCATGGACAGGGATGTATTCACCCCTCCACTTT | CASSEAWTGMYSPLHF
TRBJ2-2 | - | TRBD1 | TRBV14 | TGTGCCAGCAGCCAAGACCCTATCAGGGGGCGATGGACCGGGGAGCTGTTTTTT | CASSQDPIRGRWTGELFF
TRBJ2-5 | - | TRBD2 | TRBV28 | TGTGCCAGCAGTTTCCTGACTAGCGGGCAAGAGACCCAGTACTTC | CASSFLTSGQETQYF
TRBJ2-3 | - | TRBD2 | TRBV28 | TGTGCCAGCAGCCGAAGCGGGGGGGCGGGAGATACGCAGTATTTT | CASSRSGGAGDTQYF
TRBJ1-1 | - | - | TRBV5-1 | TGCGCCAGCAGCGGACAATTCTGGGGGAACACTGAAGCTTTCTTT | CASSGQFWGNTEAFF
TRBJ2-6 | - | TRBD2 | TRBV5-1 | TGCGCCAGCAGCTTGGCCTTAGCGGGAGATTTGACTGGGGCCAACGTCCTGACTTTC | CASSLALAGDLTGANVLTF
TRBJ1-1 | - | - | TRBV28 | TGTGCCAGCAGTTGGGGACACCTTGAAGCTTTCTTT | CASSWGHLEAFF
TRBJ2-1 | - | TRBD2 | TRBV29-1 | TGCAGCGTTGAATGGCTAGCGGGTGGGAATGAGCAGTTCTTC | CSVEWLAGGNEQFF
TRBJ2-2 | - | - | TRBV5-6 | TGTGCCAGCAGCTTGAATCCCCTCGGGGAGCTGTTTTTT | CASSLNPLGELFF
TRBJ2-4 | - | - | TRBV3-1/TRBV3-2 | TGTGCCAGCAGCCCCTATGGAGACGTTCAGTACTTC | CASSPYGDVQYF
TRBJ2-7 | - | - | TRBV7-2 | TGTGCCAGCAGCTTGACCAGCGGACGGTTTAGCTTTCCCTACGAGCAGTACTTC | CASSLTSGRFSFPYEQYF
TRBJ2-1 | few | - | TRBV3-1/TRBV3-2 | TGTGCCAGCAGCCACTCAGGACAGAACTACAATGAGCAGTTCTTC | CASSHSGQNYNEQFF
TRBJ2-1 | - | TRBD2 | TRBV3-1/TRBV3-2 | TGTGCCAGCAGCCAAGAGCTTAGCGGGAGTTACAATGAGCAGTTCTTC | CASSQELSGSYNEQFF
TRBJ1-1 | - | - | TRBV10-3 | TGTGCCATCAGCGAGACAGGGAACACTGAAGCTTTCTTT | CAISETGNTEAFF
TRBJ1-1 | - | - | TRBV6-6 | TGTGCCAGCAGTTATCTTTCATTACAGAACACTGAAGCTTTCTTT | CASSYLSLQNTEAFF
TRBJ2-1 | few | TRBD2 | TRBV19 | TGTGCCAGTACCATAGCGGGAGGGCCCCATGAGCAGTTCTTC | CASTIAGGPHEQFF
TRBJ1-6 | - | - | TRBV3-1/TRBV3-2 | TGTGCCAGCAGCACGGACAGAAATAATTCACCCCTCCACTTT | CASSTDRNNSPLHF
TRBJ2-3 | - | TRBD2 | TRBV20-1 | TGCAGTGCTAGTCAACTAGCGGTTATATCTGGCACAGATACGCAGTATTTT | CSASQLAVISGTDTQYF
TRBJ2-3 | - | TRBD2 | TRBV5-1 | TGCGCCAGCAGCTTTCGACTAGCGGGGGGCACAGATACGCAGTATTTT | CASSFRLAGGTDTQYF
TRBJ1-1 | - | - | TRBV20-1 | TGCAGTGCGGCAGGGGACACTGAAGCTTTCTTT | CSAAGDTEAFF
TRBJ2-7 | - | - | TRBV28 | TGTGCCAGCAGTCCAACAGGCACCCTCCCCTACGAGCAGTACTTC | CASSPTGTLPYEQYF
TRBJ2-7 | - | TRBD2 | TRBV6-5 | TGTGCCAGCAGCCAAACTAGCGGGGCCTCCTACGAGCAGTACTTC | CASSQTSGASYEQYF
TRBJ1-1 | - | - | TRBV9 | TGTGCCAGCAGCGTGGAGGCATTGAACACTGAAGCTTTCTTT | CASSVEALNTEAFF
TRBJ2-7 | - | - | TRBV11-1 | TGTGCCAGCAGCCAGGAGGGGGCCGAGCAGTACTTC | CASSQEGAEQYF
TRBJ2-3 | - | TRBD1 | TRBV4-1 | TGCGCCAGCAGCCGTGACAGGGGTGGGGTCTATACGCAGTATTTT | CASSRDRGGVYTQYF